The 18 T cell receptor beta chains presented below share a single source sample, sequenced in a study of T cells in Graves' hyperthyroidism and ophthalmopathy (dated by TCRdb to 2018 to 2020). Receptors were amplified or captured by multiplex PCR. Sequenced on an Illumina HiSeq 2000. Amplification of TCR beta CDR3 regions was carried out from RNA transcripts. The first round of RT-PCR for the TCR CDR3 was performed with the HTBI primer set and the Qiagen OneStep RT-PCR kit. TCRdb handled the public reads itself, with Q25 trimming in fastp and clone calling in MiXCR, and kept productive beta chains. Rows merge per CDR3 protein into single entries with the most common DNA and genes. Here the sample has hundreds of thousands of distinct CDR3 sequences; 38% occur a single time. The ten largest account for 7.5% to 9.5% of the sample. Sample: blood. These receptors were taken from a man in his late teens or twenties with Graves' hyperthyroidism.

The rearrangement links TRBV10-3 to TRBJ1-6; 9 nucleotides agree with TRBD1. This CDR3 region has 17 residues. The J segment lost 10 bases and the V segment lost 0 bases, leaving 10 bases of the junction unmatched. Per the germline V gene, CDR1 is ENHRY and CDR2 is SYGVKD. CDR3 DNA sequence: TGTGCCATCAGTGAGTCGAATCCCGGACAGGGGCAATCACCCCTCCACTTT. This encodes CAISESNPGQGQSPLHF.

This clonotype was detected a few times. The chain combines TRBV5-4 with TRBJ1-3; 11 bases map to TRBD1. The CDR3 spans 15 residues. V trimming: 4 bases; J trimming: 6 bases; junction bases outside the gene matches: 6. Germline lookup yields CDR1 SGHNT and CDR2 YYREEE (reference sequence). The CDR3 protein is CASSRRDRGENTIYF. CDR3 coding DNA: TGTGCCAGCAGCCGTCGGGACAGGGGGGAAAACACCATATATTTT.

The chain has TRBV29-1 and TRBJ1-2, with a possible D match to TRBD1 (5 bases). V lost 0 bases and J lost 4, with 12 bases in between. This CDR3 is 14 amino acids long. Germline V gene sequence: CDR1 SQVTM, CDR2 ANQGSEA. CDR3 DNA: TGCAGCGTTGAAGATAGTGGGGCGAGCTATGGCTACACCTTC. This encodes CSVEDSGASYGYTF.

The J gene is TRBJ1-1, the V gene TRBV5-5; 10 bases are shared with TRBD1. The CDR3 sequence is 14 residues long. J was trimmed by 5 bases and V by 4 bases; bases with no gene match: 5. Germline V gives CDR1 SGHKS, CDR2 YYEKEE (reference sequence). CDR3 loop: CASSTGDRGTEAFF. As DNA, the CDR3 is TGTGCCAGCAGCACCGGGGACAGGGGAACTGAAGCTTTCTTT.

This sequence joins TRBV15 and TRBJ1-5, with 10 bases lining up with TRBD1. The CDR3 runs 17 residues. Per germline, CDR1 LNHNV and CDR2 YYDKDF (reference sequence). Trimming removed 1 base from V and 0 bases from J; junction bases left unmatched: 3. CDR3 nucleotides: TGTGCCACCAGCAGAGTCGGGACAGGGGATAGCAATCAGCCCCAGCATTTT. Translating gives CATSRVGTGDSNQPQHF.

V is TRBV7-2 and J is TRBJ2-7, with D perhaps matching TRBD1 or TRBD2 (5 bases each). The V and J ends lost 2 bases and 2 bases respectively, with 13 bases between them. The CDR3 has 15 residues. Germline loops: CDR1 SGHTA, CDR2 FQGNSA. The CDR3 protein is CASSLNDQGPYEQYF. CDR3 bases: TGTGCCAGCAGCTTAAACGACCAGGGACCCTACGAGCAGTACTTC.

A word on this clonotype: With a much larger clone just one base away, this may be a read error. The J gene is TRBJ1-1, the V gene TRBV20-1; D call uncertain. The ends were cut back, 0 bases at V and 5 bases at J, with 13 bases in the middle. Germline assignment: CDR1 DFQATT and CDR2 SNEGSKA (reference sequence). This CDR3 spans 14 amino acids. The CDR3 here is CSAREEGWRTEAFF. The CDR3 coding sequence is TGCAGTGCTAGAGAAGAGGGTTGGAGAACTGAAGCTTTCTTT.

In its sample, this clonotype was seen a few times. V and J are TRBV9 and TRBJ2-6; TRBD2 matches at 8 bases. The germline gives CDR1 SGDLS, CDR2 YYNGEE. There are 15 residues in the CDR3. V shed 6 bases, J shed 3 bases, and the junction held 5 bases outside the gene matches. The CDR3 DNA reads TGTGCCAGCACGGGAGGGCCCGTTGGGGCCAACGTCCTGACTTTC. Translation gives CASTGGPVGANVLTF.

This clonotype turned up a few times. The CDR3 loop reads CAISSLQGASNEQYF. CDR3 bases: TGTGCCATCAGTTCGTTACAGGGGGCATCGAACGAGCAGTACTTC. The chain has TRBV10-3 and TRBJ2-7, with 9 bases matching TRBD1. Germline trimming cut 5 bases from V and 5 bases from J; bases unmatched to any gene: 10. The germline gives CDR1 ENHRY, CDR2 SYGVKD. CDR3 length: 15 amino acids.

The chain employs TRBV20-1 and TRBJ2-5; 7 bases line up with TRBD2. Germline trimming cut 6 bases from V and 1 base from J; bases unmatched to any gene: 8. Germline V CDR1 and CDR2: DFQATT, SNEGSKA (reference sequence). The CDR3 has 14 residues. The chain's CDR3 is CSASRGGFQETQYF. CDR3 DNA: TGCAGTGCCAGTCGCGGGGGTTTCCAAGAGACCCAGTACTTC.

This clonotype was detected a few times. The rearrangement joins TRBV6-5 to TRBJ1-4; D not certain. Germline V gives CDR1 MNHEY, CDR2 SVGAGI. V was clipped by 2 bases and J by 3 bases, with 4 bases between them. CDR3 length equals 13 residues. The CDR3 DNA is TGTGCCAGCAGTTACAGAGCTAATGAAAAACTGTTTTTT. Translated, it gives CASSYRANEKLFF.

This clonotype was detected only a few times. The V gene is TRBV7-9, the J gene TRBJ2-7, with D possibly matching TRBD2 (6 bases). This CDR3 region has 14 residues. The germline gives CDR1 SEHNR, CDR2 FQNEAQ (reference sequence). V was cut by 7 bases and J by 4 bases, with 17 bases left in between. CDR3 nucleotides: TGTGCCAGCAACCCCGGGGGTAGTGGGTACGAGCAGTACTTC. It yields the protein CASNPGGSGYEQYF.

The table lists this clonotype with many counts. The chain uses TRBV10-3 and TRBJ2-7; possible D gene TRBD2, 6 bases. V was cut by 2 bases and J by 4 bases, with 15 bases left in between. This CDR3 comprises 15 residues. Germline V gene sequence: CDR1 ENHRY, CDR2 SYGVKD. CDR3 loop: CAISEAHSRDYEQYF. The CDR3 region has the DNA TGTGCCATCAGTGAGGCACACTCGCGGGATTACGAGCAGTACTTC.

This clonotype has just a few counts. V gene TRBV19 combines with J gene TRBJ2-7; unclear D gene. V shed 5 bases and J shed 3 bases, with 14 bases lying between them. Germline values: CDR1 LNHDA, CDR2 SQIVND (reference sequence). CDR3 length equals 14 residues. CDR3 nucleotides: TGTGCCAGTAGTTCCCGCGGAGCAGGCTACGAGCAGTACTTC. It encodes CASSSRGAGYEQYF.

The gene calls are TRBV7-3 and TRBJ1-1; D may be TRBD1 (5 bases). The CDR3 loop spans 14 amino acids. Germline CDR1 reads SGHTA; CDR2 reads FQGTGA. With 5 bases removed from V and 3 bases from J, the gap between germline ends came to 13 bases. The CDR3 DNA reads as TGTGCCAGCAGCCGTCTAGGGGAGGACACTGAAGCTTTCTTT. Protein sequence: CASSRLGEDTEAFF.

Details on this clonotype: This may be a read error, as it is one base from a much larger clone. The chain links TRBV2 to TRBJ2-5; no firm D call. Trimming removed 4 bases from V and 2 bases from J, with 11 bases in between. From germline, CDR1 is SNHLY and CDR2 FYNNEI. The CDR3 runs to 14 residues. This CDR3 is CASSGVDVQETQYF. The CDR3, as DNA: TGTGCCAGCAGTGGAGTTGACGTACAAGAGACCCAGTACTTC.

The CDR3 sequence: CASSFIAGQYEQYF. CDR3 coding DNA: TGTGCCAGCAGTTTTATCGCAGGGCAATACGAGCAGTACTTC. The chain links TRBV12-3 or TRBV12-4 to TRBJ2-7, with D possibly matching TRBD1 (5 bases). V lost 3 bases to trimming and J lost 4 bases, with 13 bases between them. The CDR3 covers 14 residues.

This chain links TRBV6-1 with TRBJ2-6; D possibly matches TRBD1 or TRBD2 (6 bases each). Germline CDR1 reads MNHNS; CDR2 reads SASEGT. This CDR3 region has 18 residues. The germline V and J ends were trimmed by 6 bases and 4 bases, with 22 bases remaining between them. CDR3 loop: CASSNPTGRMAGANVLTF. DNA of the CDR3: TGTGCCAGCAGCAACCCTACAGGGAGGATGGCCGGGGCCAACGTCCTGACTTTC.